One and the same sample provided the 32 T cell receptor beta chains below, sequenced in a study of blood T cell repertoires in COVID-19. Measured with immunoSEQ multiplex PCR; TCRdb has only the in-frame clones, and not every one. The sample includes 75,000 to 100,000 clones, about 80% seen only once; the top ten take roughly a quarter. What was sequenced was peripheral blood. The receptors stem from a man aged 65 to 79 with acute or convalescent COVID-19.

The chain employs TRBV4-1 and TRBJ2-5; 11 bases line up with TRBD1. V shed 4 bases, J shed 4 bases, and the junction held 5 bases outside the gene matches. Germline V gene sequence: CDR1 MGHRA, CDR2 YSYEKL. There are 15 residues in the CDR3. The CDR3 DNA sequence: TGCGCCAGCAGCCCCTCAGGGACAGGGGGAGAGACCCAGTACTTC. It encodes CASSPSGTGGETQYF.

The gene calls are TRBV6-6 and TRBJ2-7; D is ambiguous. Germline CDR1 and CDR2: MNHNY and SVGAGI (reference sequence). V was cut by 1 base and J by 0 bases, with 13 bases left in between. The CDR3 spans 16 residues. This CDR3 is CASSYFDTMGSYEQYF. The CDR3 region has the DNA TGTGCCAGCAGTTACTTTGACACAATGGGCTCCTACGAGCAGTACTTC.

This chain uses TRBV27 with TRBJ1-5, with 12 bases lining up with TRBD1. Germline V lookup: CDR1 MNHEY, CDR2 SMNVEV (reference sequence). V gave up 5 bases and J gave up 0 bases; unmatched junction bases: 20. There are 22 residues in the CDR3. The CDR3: CASSLGTGGLGYTPYSNQPQHF. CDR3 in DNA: TGTGCCAGCAGTCTCGGGACAGGGGGCTTGGGGTATACACCATATAGCAATCAGCCCCAGCATTTT.

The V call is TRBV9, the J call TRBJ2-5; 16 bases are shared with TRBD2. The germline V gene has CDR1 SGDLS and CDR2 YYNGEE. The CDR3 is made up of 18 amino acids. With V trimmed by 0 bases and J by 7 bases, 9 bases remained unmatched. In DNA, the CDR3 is TGTGCCAGCAGCGTAGCCCCTGGGACTAGCGGGAGGGGGGCGACCCAGTACTTC. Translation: CASSVAPGTSGRGATQYF.

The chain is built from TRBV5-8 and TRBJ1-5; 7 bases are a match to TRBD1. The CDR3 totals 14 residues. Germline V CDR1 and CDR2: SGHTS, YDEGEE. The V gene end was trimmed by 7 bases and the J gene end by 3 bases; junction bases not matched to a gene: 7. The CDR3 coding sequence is TGTGCCAGCCAACGGGACAGCTTCAATCAGCCCCAGCATTTT. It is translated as CASQRDSFNQPQHF.

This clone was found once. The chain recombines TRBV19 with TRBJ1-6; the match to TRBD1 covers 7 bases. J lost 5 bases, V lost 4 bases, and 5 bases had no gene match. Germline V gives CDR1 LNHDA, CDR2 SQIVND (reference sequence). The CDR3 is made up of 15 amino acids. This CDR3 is CASSNRGPNNSPLHF. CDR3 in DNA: TGTGCCAGTAGTAACAGGGGACCGAATAATTCACCCCTCCACTTT.

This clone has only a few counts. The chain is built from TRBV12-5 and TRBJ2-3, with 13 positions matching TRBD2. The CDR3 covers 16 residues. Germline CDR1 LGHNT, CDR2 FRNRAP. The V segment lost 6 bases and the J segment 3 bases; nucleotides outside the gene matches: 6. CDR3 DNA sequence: TGTGCTAGTGGACCCGGGACTAGCGGGAAGACAGATACGCAGTATTTT. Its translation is CASGPGTSGKTDTQYF. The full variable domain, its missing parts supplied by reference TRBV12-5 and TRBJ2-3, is DARVTQTPRHKVTEMGQEVTMRCQPILGHNTVFWYRQTMMQGLELLAYFRNRAPLDDSGMPKDRFSAEMPDATLATLKIQPSEPRDSAVYFCASGPGTSGKTDTQYFGPGTRLTVL.

CDR3 in DNA: TGCGCCAGCAGCGGAACCAGGGGTCCCCTTAACTCCTACAATGAGCAGTTCTTC. This sequence encodes CASSGTRGPLNSYNEQFF. The chain recombines TRBV5-1 with TRBJ2-1; D might be TRBD1 (6 bases). The germline gives CDR1 SGHRS, CDR2 YFSETQ. The CDR3 contains 18 residues. The V end was cut by 4 bases, the J end by 0 bases, with 20 bases between.

This chain's CDR3 is CASSPRGGGSSYNEQFF. In DNA form, the CDR3 reads TGTGCCAGCAGCCCTAGGGGGGGCGGTAGCTCCTACAATGAGCAGTTCTTC. J is TRBJ2-1 and V is TRBV7-2; possible D gene TRBD2, 7 bases. The CDR3 contains 17 residues. V dropped 5 bases and J dropped 0 bases, with 17 bases sitting between them. Germline CDR1 SGHTA, CDR2 FQGNSA.

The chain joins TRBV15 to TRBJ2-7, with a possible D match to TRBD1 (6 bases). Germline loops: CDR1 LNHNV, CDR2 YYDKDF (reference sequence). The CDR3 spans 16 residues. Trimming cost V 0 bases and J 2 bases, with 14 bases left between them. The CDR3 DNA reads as TGTGCCACCAGCAGAGATTGGCGCCAGGGGCCCTACGAGCAGTACTTC. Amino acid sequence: CATSRDWRQGPYEQYF.

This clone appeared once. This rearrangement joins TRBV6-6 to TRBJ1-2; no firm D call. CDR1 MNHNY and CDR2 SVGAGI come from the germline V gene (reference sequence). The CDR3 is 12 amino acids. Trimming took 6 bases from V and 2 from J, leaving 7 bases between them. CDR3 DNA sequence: TGTGCCAGCAGATGGGAGAACTATGGCTACACCTTC. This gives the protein CASRWENYGYTF.

The chain's CDR3 is CASSQEGTGYNEQFF. CDR3 DNA sequence: TGCGCCAGCAGCCAAGAAGGGACAGGGTACAATGAGCAGTTCTTC. The V gene is TRBV4-3, the J gene TRBJ2-1; TRBD1 matches at 9 bases. The CDR3 consists of 15 residues. The germline CDR1 and CDR2 sequences are LGHNA and YSLEER. With 0 bases clipped from V and 4 bases from J, the junction kept 1 base outside the gene matches.

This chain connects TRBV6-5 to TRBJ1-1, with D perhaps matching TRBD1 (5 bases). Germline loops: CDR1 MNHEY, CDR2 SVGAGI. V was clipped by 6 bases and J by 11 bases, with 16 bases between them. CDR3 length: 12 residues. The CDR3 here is CASRITQGKAFF. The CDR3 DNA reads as TGTGCCAGCAGGATTACCCAGGGTAAGGCTTTCTTT.

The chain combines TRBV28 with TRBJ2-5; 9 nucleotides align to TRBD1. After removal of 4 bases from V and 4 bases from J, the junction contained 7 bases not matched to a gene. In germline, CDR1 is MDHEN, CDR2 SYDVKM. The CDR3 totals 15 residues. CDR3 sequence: CASSYRDRGLETQYF. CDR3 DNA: TGTGCCAGCAGTTATCGAGACAGGGGGTTAGAGACCCAGTACTTC.

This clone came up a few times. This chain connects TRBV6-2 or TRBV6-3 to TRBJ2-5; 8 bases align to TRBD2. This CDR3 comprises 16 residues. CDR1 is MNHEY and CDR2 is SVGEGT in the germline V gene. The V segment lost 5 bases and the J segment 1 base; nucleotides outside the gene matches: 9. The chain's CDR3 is CASSPKEAGAQETQYF. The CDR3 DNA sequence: TGTGCCAGCAGTCCCAAAGAAGCGGGGGCCCAAGAGACCCAGTACTTC.

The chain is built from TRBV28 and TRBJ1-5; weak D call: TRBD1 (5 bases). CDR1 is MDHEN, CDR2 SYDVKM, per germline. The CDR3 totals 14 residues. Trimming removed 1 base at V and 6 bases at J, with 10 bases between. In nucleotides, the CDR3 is TGTGCCAGCAGTTTATCAGGGTTGGGTCAGCCCCAGCATTTT. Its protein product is CASSLSGLGQPQHF.

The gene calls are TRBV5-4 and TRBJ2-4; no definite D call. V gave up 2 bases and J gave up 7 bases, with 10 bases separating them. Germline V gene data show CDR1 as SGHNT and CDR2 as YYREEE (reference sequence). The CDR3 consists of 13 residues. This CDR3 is CASSLQDSNIQYF. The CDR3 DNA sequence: TGTGCCAGCAGCTTACAAGATTCCAACATTCAGTACTTC. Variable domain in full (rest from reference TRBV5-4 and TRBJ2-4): ETGVTQSPTHLIKTRGQQVTLRCSSQSGHNTVSWYQQALGQGPQFIFQYYREEENGRGNFPPRFSGLQFPNYSSELNVNALELDDSALYLCASSLQDSNIQYFGAGTRLSVL.

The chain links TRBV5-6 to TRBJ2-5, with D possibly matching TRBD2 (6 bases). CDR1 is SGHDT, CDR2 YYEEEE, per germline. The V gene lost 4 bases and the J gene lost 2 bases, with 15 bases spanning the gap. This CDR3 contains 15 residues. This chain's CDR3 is CASSPIAGQQETQYF. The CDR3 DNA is TGTGCCAGCAGCCCCATTGCGGGGCAACAAGAGACCCAGTACTTC.

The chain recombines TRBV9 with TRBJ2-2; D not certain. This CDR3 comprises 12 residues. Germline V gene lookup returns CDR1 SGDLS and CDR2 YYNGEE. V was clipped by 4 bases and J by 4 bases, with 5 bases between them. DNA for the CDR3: TGTGCCAGCAGCCTGAGCACCGGGGAGCTGTTTTTT. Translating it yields CASSLSTGELFF.

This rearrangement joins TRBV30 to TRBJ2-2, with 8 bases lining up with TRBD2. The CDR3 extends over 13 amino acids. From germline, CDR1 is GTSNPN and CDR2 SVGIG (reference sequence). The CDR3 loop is CCREGRGTGELFF. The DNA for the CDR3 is TGTTGTCGGGAGGGCCGGGGCACCGGGGAGCTGTTTTTT.

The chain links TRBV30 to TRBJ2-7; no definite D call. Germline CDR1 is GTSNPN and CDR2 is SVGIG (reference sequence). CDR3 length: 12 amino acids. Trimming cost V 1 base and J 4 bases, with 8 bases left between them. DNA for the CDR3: TGTGCCTGGAGTGACCGAACTTACGAGCAGTACTTC. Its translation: CAWSDRTYEQYF.

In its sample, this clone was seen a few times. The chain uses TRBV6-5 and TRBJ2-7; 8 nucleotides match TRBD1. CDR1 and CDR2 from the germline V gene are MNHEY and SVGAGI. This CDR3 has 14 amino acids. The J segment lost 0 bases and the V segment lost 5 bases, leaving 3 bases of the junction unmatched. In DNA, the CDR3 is TGTGCCAGCAGTAACGACAGGGGCTCCTACGAGCAGTACTTC. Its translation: CASSNDRGSYEQYF.

Here the CDR3 DNA reads TGTGCCAGCAGTGCGCGACAGGGAGAGGGAAAACTGTTTTTT. As protein: CASSARQGEGKLFF. This rearrangement joins TRBV2 to TRBJ1-4; 7 nucleotides match TRBD1. CDR1 and CDR2 from the germline V gene are SNHLY and FYNNEI. V lost 4 bases to trimming and J lost 10 bases; unmatched junction nucleotides: 9. This CDR3 has 14 amino acids.

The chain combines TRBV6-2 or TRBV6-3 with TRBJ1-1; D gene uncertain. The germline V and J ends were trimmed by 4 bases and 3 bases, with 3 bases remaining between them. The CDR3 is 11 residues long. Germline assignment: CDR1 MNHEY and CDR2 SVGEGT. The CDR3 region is CASSSYTEAFF. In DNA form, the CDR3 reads TGTGCCAGCAGTTCCTACACTGAAGCTTTCTTT.

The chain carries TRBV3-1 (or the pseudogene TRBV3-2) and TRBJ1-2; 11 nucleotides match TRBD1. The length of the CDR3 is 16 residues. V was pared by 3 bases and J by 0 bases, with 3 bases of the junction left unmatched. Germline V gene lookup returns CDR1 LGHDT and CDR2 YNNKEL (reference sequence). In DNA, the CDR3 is TGTGCCAGCAGCCAGTGGACAGGGGGCGCTAACTATGGCTACACCTTC. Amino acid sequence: CASSQWTGGANYGYTF.

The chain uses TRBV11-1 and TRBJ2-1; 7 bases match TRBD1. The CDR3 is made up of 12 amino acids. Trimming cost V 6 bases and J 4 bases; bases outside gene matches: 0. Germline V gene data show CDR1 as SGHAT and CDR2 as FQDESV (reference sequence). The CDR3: CASRQGYNEQFF. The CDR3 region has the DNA TGTGCCAGCAGACAGGGGTACAATGAGCAGTTCTTC.

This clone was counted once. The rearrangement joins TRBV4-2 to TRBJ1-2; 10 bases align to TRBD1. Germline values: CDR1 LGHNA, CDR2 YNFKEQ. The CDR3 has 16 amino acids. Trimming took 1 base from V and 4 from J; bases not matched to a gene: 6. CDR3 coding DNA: TGTGCCAGCAGCCAAGGGTTGAGGGACAGGGGCTATGGCTACACCTTC. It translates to CASSQGLRDRGYGYTF.

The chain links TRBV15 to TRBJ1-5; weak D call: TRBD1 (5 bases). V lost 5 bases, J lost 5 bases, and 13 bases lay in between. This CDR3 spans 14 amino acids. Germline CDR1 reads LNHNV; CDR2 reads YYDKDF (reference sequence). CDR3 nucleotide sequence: TGTGCCACCAGCCTAAACAGGCGGTATCAGCCCCAGCATTTT. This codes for CATSLNRRYQPQHF.

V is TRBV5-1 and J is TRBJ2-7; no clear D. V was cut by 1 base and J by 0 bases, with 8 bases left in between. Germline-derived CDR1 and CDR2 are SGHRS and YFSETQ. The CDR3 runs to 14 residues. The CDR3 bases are TGCGCCAGCAGCTTGAGCTACAGCTCCTACGAGCAGTACTTC. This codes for CASSLSYSSYEQYF. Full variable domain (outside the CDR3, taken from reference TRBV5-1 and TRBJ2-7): KAGVTQTPRYLIKTRGQQVTLSCSPISGHRSVSWYQQTPGQGLQFLFEYFSETQRNKGNFPGRFSGRQFSNSRSEMNVSTLELGDSALYLCASSLSYSSYEQYFGPGTRLTVT.

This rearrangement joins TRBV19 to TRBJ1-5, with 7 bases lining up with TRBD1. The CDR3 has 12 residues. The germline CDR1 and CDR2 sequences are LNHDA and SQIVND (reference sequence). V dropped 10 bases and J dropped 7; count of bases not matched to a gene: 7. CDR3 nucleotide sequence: TGTGCCACCGGACAGGTGAGACAGCCCCAGCATTTT. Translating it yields CATGQVRQPQHF.

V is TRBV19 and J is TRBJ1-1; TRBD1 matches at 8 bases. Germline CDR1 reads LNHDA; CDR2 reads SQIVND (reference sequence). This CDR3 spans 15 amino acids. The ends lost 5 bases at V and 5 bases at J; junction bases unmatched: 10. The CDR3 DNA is TGTGCCAGTAGTCACCATGGACAGGGTTGGACTGAAGCTTTCTTT. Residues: CASSHHGQGWTEAFF.

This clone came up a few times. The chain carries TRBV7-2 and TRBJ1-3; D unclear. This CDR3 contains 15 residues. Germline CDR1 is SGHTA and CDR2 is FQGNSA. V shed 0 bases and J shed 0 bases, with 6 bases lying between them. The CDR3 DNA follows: TGTGCCAGCAGCTTAGCTGCCAGCTCTGGAAACACCATATATTTT. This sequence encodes CASSLAASSGNTIYF.